The clone carrying this TCR beta chain showed up just a few times. The data were obtained in a study of blood T cells in healthy people across ages. Through a sample-barcoded 5' primer and a J-beta primer mix, a second PCR was run for roughly 7 to 11 cycles. TCRdb independently ran MiXCR on the 5' RACE reads; one entry per CDR3 protein. The table lists roughly 800,000 distinct CDR3 sequences, 55% to 75% of them singletons. Trimming took 0 bases from V and 6 from J, leaving 6 bases between them. The germline CDR1 and CDR2 sequences are SNHLY and FYNNEI. The CDR3 has 12 residues. Sequences were obtained from blood. V usage is TRBV2 and J usage is TRBJ2-7; D ambiguous. The source is a man between 25 and 39 years old in good health. The CDR3 nucleotides read TGTGCCAGCAGTGAAGCGCTTCGCGAGCAGTACTTC. Translation: CASSEALREQYF.